Sequencing of this T cell receptor (beta chain) was carried out in a study of neoadjuvant anti-PD-1 for oral cavity cancer (dated by TCRdb to the early 2020s). Some background on the complete study: Before curative-intent surgical resection, most patients were given three to four biweekly doses of nivolumab at 3 mg/kg. For patients who did not progress, a fourth nivolumab dose was given around day 43, followed by definitive surgical resection on days 50-56. Under RECIST 1.1, patients with complete response, partial response or stable disease were classed as responders, and patients with progression were classed as non-responders. A 33% response rate was observed in the parent correlative cohort, in which eleven to twelve patients were included.

PBMC libraries used mostly 480 ng of input genomic DNA for deep sequencing, with six replicates per sample. The immunoSEQ hsTCRbeta kit was used to prepare TCRbeta libraries, following the manufacturer's instructions. The completed libraries were mixed into a single pool at 3 nM, then sequenced with an Illumina NovaSeq 6000 S4 flow cell. The study's processing was this. The immunoSEQ Analyzer handled quality control and preprocessing of the raw data. The analysis was limited to productive rearrangements, and each clonotype was defined by a unique CDR3 amino acid sequence. Using the R package tcR, the researchers computed the Gini-Simpson index as their estimate of repertoire clonality. Student's t test was used to compare Gini indices, while Pearson correlation assessed associations with tumor size change. TCRdb took this table from immuneACCESS and kept in-frame rearrangements with V and J called. Such tables lack part of the clones; where checked against another copy, unresolved V genes explain under half of the gap, and the rest is unexplained. V, J and clone size reflect that table, while D and trimming were determined from the DNA. The sample yields around 12,000 clones; over 65% were counted once. The ten top clones hold around 2.5% of the sample.

Of note for this clone: This clone's antigen is unknown. No base quality information exists; no much larger clone differs at one position.

What the research found in general, with its limitations: After neoadjuvant nivolumab, non-responders showed significantly higher T cell clonality (Gini index) in PBMCs than responders did. Only a few patients per response group were included in the TCR analyses, and the authors called for validation in larger cohorts. Higher pretreatment blood Treg/Th17 ratios correlated with both higher pretreatment blood TCRbeta clonality and lower post-treatment tumor TCRbeta clonality.

CDR1 and CDR2 are read off the germline V gene (reference sequence) as SGHKS and YYEKEE. Inclusive of the bounding cysteine and phenylalanine, the CDR3 is 13 residues long. Only the CDR3 portion is preserved as DNA: 39 bases, with reading frame beginning at the first base. V and J are truncated by 0 bases and 5 bases respectively, leaving an intervening sequence of 9 bases. The time point tag for this specimen amounts to: before neoadjuvant nivolumab. Patients were newly diagnosed with stage II-IVA oral cavity squamous cell carcinoma and had received no prior systemic or radiation treatment. Everyone in the cohort had locally advanced, HPV-negative oral cavity squamous cell carcinoma. Peripheral blood mononuclear cells were analyzed directly, without maintenance or expansion in culture. The samples were obtained from a longitudinal correlative study of a single-arm phase II trial testing neoadjuvant nivolumab in oral cavity squamous cell carcinoma. Subject-matched pre- and post-treatment PBMCs and tumors from three responders and three non-responders underwent genomic DNA-based TCRbeta sequencing. Peripheral blood mononuclear cells were collected before nivolumab treatment and again after treatment, at the time of surgery. The Maxwell RSC DNA from Cells kit was used to extract genomic DNA from PBMCs.

The chain couples TRBV5-5 to TRBJ2-7; matching of 5 bases hints at TRBD1 as the D gene. The source of this sequence is a person aged 40-85 years with oral cavity squamous cell carcinoma. The input for sequencing was PBMCs, taken before nivolumab (anti-PD-1) treatment. The DNA is as follows: TGTGCCAGCAGCTTGGCTCGCAGGGACGAGCAGTACTTC. This sequence encodes CASSLARRDEQYF.